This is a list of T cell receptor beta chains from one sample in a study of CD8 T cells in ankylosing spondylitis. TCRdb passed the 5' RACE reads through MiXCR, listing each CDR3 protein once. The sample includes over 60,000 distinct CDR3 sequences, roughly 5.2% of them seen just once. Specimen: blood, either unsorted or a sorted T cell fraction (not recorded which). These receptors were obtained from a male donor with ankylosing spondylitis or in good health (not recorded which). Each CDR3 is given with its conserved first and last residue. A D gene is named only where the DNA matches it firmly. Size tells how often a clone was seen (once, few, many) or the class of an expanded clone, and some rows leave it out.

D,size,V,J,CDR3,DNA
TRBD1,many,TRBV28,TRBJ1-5,CASSPSGTGGRQPQHF,TGTGCCAGCAGTCCATCCGGGACAGGGGGCCGTCAGCCCCAGCATTTT
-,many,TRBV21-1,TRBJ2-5,CASTPRAGGLVSETQYF,TGTGCCAGCACCCCCCGGGCGGGAGGGTTAGTCTCAGAGACCCAGTACTTC
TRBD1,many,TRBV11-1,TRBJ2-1,CASSSGTGGYNEQFF,TGTGCCAGCAGCTCCGGGACAGGGGGTTACAATGAGCAGTTCTTC
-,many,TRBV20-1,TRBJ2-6,CSAPPSLGGANVLTF,TGCAGTGCCCCCCCCTCACTGGGGGGGGCCAACGTCCTGACTTTC
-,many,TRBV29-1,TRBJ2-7,CSVEDSAYEQYF,TGCAGCGTTGAAGACAGCGCCTACGAGCAGTACTTC
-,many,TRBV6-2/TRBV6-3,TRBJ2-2,CASSRLGGSDPTGELFF,TGTGCCAGCAGTCGCCTGGGAGGCTCCGATCCCACCGGGGAGCTGTTTTTT
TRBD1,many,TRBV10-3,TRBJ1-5,CAISGTVNKSGNQPQHF,TGTGCCATCTCCGGGACAGTCAATAAATCGGGCAATCAGCCCCAGCATTTT
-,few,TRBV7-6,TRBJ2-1,CASSLGRFLYNEQFF,TGTGCCAGCAGCTTAGGACGTTTTCTTTACAATGAGCAGTTCTTC
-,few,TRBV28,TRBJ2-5,CASRVERTQYF,TGTGCCAGCAGGGTCGAAAGGACCCAGTACTTC
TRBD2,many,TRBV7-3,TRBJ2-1,CASSLGLAGGDEQFF,TGTGCCAGCAGTTTGGGACTAGCGGGGGGGGATGAGCAGTTCTTC
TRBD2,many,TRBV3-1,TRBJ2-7,CASSQDSGLAGVYEQYF,TGTGCCAGCAGCCAAGATAGTGGGCTAGCGGGGGTCTACGAGCAGTACTTC
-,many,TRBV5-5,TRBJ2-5,CASSYGGGRVETQYF,TGTGCCAGCAGCTATGGCGGGGGCCGGGTAGAGACCCAGTACTTC
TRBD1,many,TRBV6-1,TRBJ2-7,CASSPTGVWTYEQYF,TGTGCCAGCAGTCCAACAGGGGTTTGGACCTACGAGCAGTACTTC
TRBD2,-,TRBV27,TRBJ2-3,CASRRLAGGDTQYF,TGTGCCAGCAGACGACTAGCGGGGGGAGATACGCAGTATTTT
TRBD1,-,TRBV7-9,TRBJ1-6,CASRATGDGNSPLHF,TGTGCCAGCAGAGCCACAGGGGATGGTAATTCACCCCTCCACTTT
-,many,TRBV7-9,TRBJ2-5,CASSLVDKETQYF,TGTGCCAGCAGCTTAGTAGATAAAGAGACCCAGTACTTC
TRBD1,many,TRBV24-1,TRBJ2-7,CATSDFGDRGIYEQYF,TGTGCCACCAGTGATTTCGGGGACAGGGGAATCTACGAGCAGTACTTC
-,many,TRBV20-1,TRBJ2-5,CSAFVYGGSRETQYF,TGCAGTGCTTTTGTATACGGGGGCTCGCGAGAGACCCAGTACTTC
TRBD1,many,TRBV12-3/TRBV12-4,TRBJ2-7,CASRRDRGSYEQYF,TGTGCCAGCAGGCGGGACAGGGGCTCCTACGAGCAGTACTTC
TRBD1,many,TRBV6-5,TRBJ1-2,CASSYSRTGGNYGYTF,TGTGCCAGCAGTTACTCGAGGACAGGGGGGAACTATGGCTACACCTTC
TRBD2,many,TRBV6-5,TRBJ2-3,CASSSGTSGTDTQYF,TGTGCCAGCAGTTCCGGGACTAGCGGCACAGATACGCAGTATTTT
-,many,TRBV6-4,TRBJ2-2,CASRLDKVIGELFF,TGTGCCAGCAGGCTGGACAAAGTTATCGGGGAGCTGTTTTTT
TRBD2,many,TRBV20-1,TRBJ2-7,CSASGAGGPYEQYF,TGCAGTGCCAGCGGGGCGGGGGGGCCATACGAGCAGTACTTC
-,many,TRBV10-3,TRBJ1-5,CAISRDGNQPQHF,TGTGCCATCAGTAGGGACGGCAATCAGCCCCAGCATTTT
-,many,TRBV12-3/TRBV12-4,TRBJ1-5,CASSLKGRDSNQPQHF,TGTGCCAGCAGTTTAAAGGGACGGGATAGCAATCAGCCCCAGCATTTT
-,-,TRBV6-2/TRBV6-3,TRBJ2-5,CASKRTHQETQYF,TGTGCCAGCAAACGGACCCATCAAGAGACCCAGTACTTC
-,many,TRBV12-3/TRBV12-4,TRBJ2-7,CASSMESPYEQYF,TGTGCCAGCAGTATGGAGTCCCCCTACGAGCAGTACTTC
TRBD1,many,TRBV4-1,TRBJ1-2,CASSQDGQGSYGYTF,TGCGCCAGCAGCCAAGATGGACAGGGAAGCTATGGCTACACCTTC
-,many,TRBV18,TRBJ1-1,CASSPLSPGTNTEAFF,TGTGCCAGCTCACCATTGTCGCCAGGGACGAACACTGAAGCTTTCTTT
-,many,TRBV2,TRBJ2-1,CASSEALGTEQFF,TGTGCCAGCAGTGAAGCGCTTGGGACCGAGCAGTTCTTC
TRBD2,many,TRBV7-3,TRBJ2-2,CASSPQSAGGPRELFF,TGTGCCAGCAGCCCCCAATCAGCGGGGGGGCCAAGGGAGCTGTTTTTT
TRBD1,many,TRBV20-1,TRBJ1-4,CSAKTGGREKLFF,TGCAGTGCTAAGACAGGGGGCAGGGAAAAACTGTTTTTT
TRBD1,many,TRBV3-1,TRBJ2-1,CASSREDRAIGNEQFF,TGTGCCAGCAGCCGGGAAGACAGGGCTATCGGGAATGAGCAGTTCTTC
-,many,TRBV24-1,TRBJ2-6,CATSGGFGANVLTF,TGTGCCACCAGTGGGGGGTTCGGGGCCAACGTCCTGACTTTC
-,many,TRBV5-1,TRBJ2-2,CASKEGANTGELFF,TGCGCCAGCAAGGAGGGGGCGAACACCGGGGAGCTGTTTTTT
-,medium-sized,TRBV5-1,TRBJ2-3,CASRPSTSTDTQYF,TGCGCCAGCAGGCCTAGTACTAGCACAGATACGCAGTATTTT
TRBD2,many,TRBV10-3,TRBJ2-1,CAISRSLAGEYNEQFF,TGTGCCATCAGCCGATCGTTAGCGGGGGAGTACAATGAGCAGTTCTTC
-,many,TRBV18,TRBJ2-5,CASSPRTGKETQYF,TGTGCCAGCTCACCACGCACCGGGAAAGAGACCCAGTACTTC
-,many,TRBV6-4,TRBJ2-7,CASSDHREAYEQYF,TGTGCCAGCAGTGACCACAGGGAAGCCTACGAGCAGTACTTC
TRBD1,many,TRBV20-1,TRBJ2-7,CSAGGQSYEQYF,TGCAGTGCTGGGGGACAGTCCTACGAGCAGTACTTC
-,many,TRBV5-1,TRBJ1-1,CASRQSVNTEAFF,TGCGCCAGCAGACAGTCAGTGAACACTGAAGCTTTCTTT
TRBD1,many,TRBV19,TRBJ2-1,CASSQQGTNEQFF,TGTGCCAGTAGCCAACAGGGGACGAATGAGCAGTTCTTC